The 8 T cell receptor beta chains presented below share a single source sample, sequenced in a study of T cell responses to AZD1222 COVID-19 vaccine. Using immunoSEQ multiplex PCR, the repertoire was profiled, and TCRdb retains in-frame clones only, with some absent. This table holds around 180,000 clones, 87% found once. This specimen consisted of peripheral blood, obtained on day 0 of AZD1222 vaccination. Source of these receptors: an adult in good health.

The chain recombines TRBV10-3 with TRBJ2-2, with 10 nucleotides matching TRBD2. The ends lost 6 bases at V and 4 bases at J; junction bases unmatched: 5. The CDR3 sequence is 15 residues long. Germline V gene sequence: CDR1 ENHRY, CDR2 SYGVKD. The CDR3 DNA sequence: TGTGCCATCAGGCATAGCGGGAGGTCCACCGGGGAGCTGTTTTTT. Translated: CAIRHSGRSTGELFF.

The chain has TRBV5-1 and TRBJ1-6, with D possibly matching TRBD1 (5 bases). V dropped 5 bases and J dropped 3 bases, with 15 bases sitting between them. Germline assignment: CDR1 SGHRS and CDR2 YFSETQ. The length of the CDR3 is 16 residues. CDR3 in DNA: TGCGCCAGCAGGGGAGACGGGACTATCTATAATTCACCCCTCCACTTT. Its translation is CASRGDGTIYNSPLHF.

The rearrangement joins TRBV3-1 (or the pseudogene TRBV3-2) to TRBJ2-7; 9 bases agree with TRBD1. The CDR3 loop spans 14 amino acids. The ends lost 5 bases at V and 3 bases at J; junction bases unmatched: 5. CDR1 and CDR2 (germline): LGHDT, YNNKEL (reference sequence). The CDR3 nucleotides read TGTGCCAGCAGCGCCTGGGGACAGGGCTACGAGCAGTACTTC. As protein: CASSAWGQGYEQYF.

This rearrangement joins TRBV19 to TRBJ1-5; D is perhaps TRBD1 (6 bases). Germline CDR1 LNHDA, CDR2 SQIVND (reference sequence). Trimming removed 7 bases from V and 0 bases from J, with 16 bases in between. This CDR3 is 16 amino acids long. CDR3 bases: TGTGCCAGTACCCTCGGACAGACTTATAGCAATCAGCCCCAGCATTTT. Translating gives CASTLGQTYSNQPQHF.

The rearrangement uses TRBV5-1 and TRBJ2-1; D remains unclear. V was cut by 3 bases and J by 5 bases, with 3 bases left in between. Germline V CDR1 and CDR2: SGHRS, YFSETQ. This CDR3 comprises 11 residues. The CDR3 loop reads CASSSNNEQFF. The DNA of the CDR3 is TGCGCCAGCAGCTCGAACAATGAGCAGTTCTTC.

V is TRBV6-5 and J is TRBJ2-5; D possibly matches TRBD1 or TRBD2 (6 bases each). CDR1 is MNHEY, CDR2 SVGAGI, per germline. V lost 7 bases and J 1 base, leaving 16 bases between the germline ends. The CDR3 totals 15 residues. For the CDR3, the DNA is TGTGCCAGCACCGACTCTCGGGGGCGCCAAGAGACCCAGTACTTC. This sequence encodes CASTDSRGRQETQYF.

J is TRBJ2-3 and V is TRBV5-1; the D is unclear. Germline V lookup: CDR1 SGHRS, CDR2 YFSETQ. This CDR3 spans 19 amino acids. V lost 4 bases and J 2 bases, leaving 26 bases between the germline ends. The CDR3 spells CASSHPNNTTAVPTDTQYF. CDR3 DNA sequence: TGCGCCAGCAGCCACCCCAACAACACAACAGCAGTCCCCACAGATACGCAGTATTTT. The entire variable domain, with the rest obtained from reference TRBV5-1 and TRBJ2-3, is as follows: KAGVTQTPRYLIKTRGQQVTLSCSPISGHRSVSWYQQTPGQGLQFLFEYFSETQRNKGNFPGRFSGRQFSNSRSEMNVSTLELGDSALYLCASSHPNNTTAVPTDTQYFGPGTRLTVL.

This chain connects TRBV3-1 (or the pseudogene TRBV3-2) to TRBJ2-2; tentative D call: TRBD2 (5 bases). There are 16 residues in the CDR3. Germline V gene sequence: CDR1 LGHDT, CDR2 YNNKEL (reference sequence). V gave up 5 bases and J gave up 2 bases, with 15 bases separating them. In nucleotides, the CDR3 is TGTGCCAGCAGCGTGTTCGGGCGGGTTAACACCGGGGAGCTGTTTTTT. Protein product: CASSVFGRVNTGELFF.